This is a list of T cell receptor beta chains from one sample in a study of T cell changes during pregnancy in multiple sclerosis. The protocol was immunoSEQ multiplex PCR, while the TCRdb copy is restricted to in-frame clones and leaves out a portion. The table includes roughly 49,000 clones, around nine tenths detected once. Sequencing used CD4+ T cells from peripheral blood mononuclear cells, obtained in the second trimester of pregnancy. Every receptor here comes from a female donor with multiple sclerosis, enrolled in a pregnancy study. Both conserved end residues are part of each CDR3. A D gene is named only where the DNA matches it firmly. Expanded clones are given a class, and other clones once, few, many or no size at all.

d_gene	abundance	j_gene	v_gene	CDR3aa	CDR3nt
.	few	TRBJ2-5	TRBV11-2	CASSPNRETQYF	TGTGCCAGCAGCCCGAACAGGGAGACCCAGTACTTC
.	once	TRBJ2-6	TRBV2	CASSSNPSGANVLTF	TGTGCCAGCAGTTCTAATCCCTCTGGGGCCAACGTCCTGACTTTC
TRBD1	.	TRBJ2-7	TRBV10-1	CASSDSSRDRDYEQYF	TGCGCCAGCAGTGATTCCTCCCGGGACAGGGACTACGAGCAGTACTTC
.	.	TRBJ1-1	TRBV19	CASSSNSWTEAFF	TGTGCCAGTAGTAGTAACAGCTGGACTGAAGCTTTCTTT
.	.	TRBJ1-1	TRBV28	CASSLQGTNTEAFF	TGTGCCAGCAGTTTGCAGGGAACGAACACTGAAGCTTTCTTT
TRBD2	.	TRBJ2-3	TRBV30	CATSESDTQYF	TGTGCGACTAGCGAGTCAGATACGCAGTATTTT
TRBD2	.	TRBJ2-3	TRBV4-2	CASSQDDRDYSRRYF	TGTGCCAGCAGCCAGGACGACCGGGACTATAGTCGCCGGTATTTT
TRBD1	.	TRBJ1-4	TRBV11-2	CASSPNDRELFF	TGTGCCAGCAGCCCAAACGACAGGGAACTGTTTTTT
TRBD1	once	TRBJ2-7	TRBV25-1	CASSETGTAVSYEQYF	TGTGCCAGCAGTGAAACCGGGACAGCCGTCTCGTACGAGCAGTACTTC
.	.	TRBJ1-5	TRBV5-6	CASSLRPRGAGPNQPQHF	TGTGCCAGCAGCTTGAGGCCCAGGGGCGCAGGGCCAAATCAGCCCCAGCATTTT
.	.	TRBJ2-3	TRBV7-9	CASSLFWRGPQDTQYF	TGTGCCAGCAGCTTATTCTGGAGGGGGCCTCAAGATACGCAGTATTTT
.	.	TRBJ1-2	TRBV25-1	CASSVTLAYGYTF	TGTGCCAGCAGTGTGACCTTAGCCTATGGCTACACCTTC
TRBD2	.	TRBJ2-2	TRBV5-1	CASKLAVNTGELFF	TGCGCCAGCAAGCTAGCGGTGAACACCGGGGAGCTGTTTTTT
.	.	TRBJ1-5	TRBV28	CASSYLSTGSYQPQHF	TGTGCCAGCAGTTACCTATCAACAGGGTCTTATCAGCCCCAGCATTTT
.	once	TRBJ1-2	TRBV6-1	CASRVSGAYGYTF	TGTGCCAGCAGAGTCAGCGGGGCCTATGGCTACACCTTC
.	few	TRBJ1-1	TRBV29-1	CSVAGRASTEAFF	TGCAGCGTTGCGGGCAGGGCAAGCACTGAAGCTTTCTTT
TRBD1	few	TRBJ2-4	TRBV5-8	CASSVSRQGNIQYF	TGTGCCAGCAGCGTCTCTAGACAGGGGAACATTCAGTACTTC
.	.	TRBJ2-1	TRBV7-3	CASSLTGASEQFF	TGTGCCAGCAGCTTAACGGGAGCTAGTGAGCAGTTCTTC
TRBD1	.	TRBJ1-1	TRBV6-1	CASRDRAFTEAFF	TGTGCCAGCCGGGACAGGGCTTTCACTGAAGCTTTCTTT
.	once	TRBJ2-1	TRBV5-1	CASSARHGNNRSPSNEQFF	TGCGCCAGCAGCGCCAGACACGGGAACAACCGTAGTCCTAGCAATGAGCAGTTCTTC
TRBD1	.	TRBJ2-1	TRBV11-2	CASSRDRGYNEQFF	TGTGCCAGCAGCCGGGACAGGGGCTACAATGAGCAGTTCTTC
.	.	TRBJ2-3	TRBV6-5	CASSVFGGGTDTQYF	TGTGCCAGCAGTGTCTTTGGGGGCGGCACAGATACGCAGTATTTT
.	.	TRBJ1-5	TRBV29-1	CSVEAGVNQPQHF	TGCAGCGTTGAAGCAGGGGTTAATCAGCCCCAGCATTTT